This T cell receptor (beta chain) came from a study of blood T cell repertoires in COVID-19. This CDR3 region has 14 residues. V lost 1 base to trimming and J lost 2 bases, with 5 bases between them. In germline, CDR1 is MNHEY, CDR2 SMNVEV (reference sequence). Repertoires were generated with immunoSEQ multiplex PCR, while TCRdb's copy carries only in-frame clones and drops some. The sample shows around 100,000 clones, roughly 80% of them seen only once. Sequencing was performed on peripheral blood. J is TRBJ1-4 and V is TRBV27; no firm D call. This sequence originates from a middle-aged woman with acute or convalescent COVID-19. The CDR3 protein is CASSLYQTNEKLFF. The CDR3 region has the DNA TGTGCCAGCAGTTTATATCAGACTAATGAAAAACTGTTTTTT.